Presented here are 14 T cell receptor beta chains from one specimen sequenced in a study of blood T cell repertoires in COVID-19. TCRdb's copy holds only in-frame clones and misses some; the assay was immunoSEQ multiplex PCR. The table records about 370,000 clones, roughly nine tenths of them present only once. Sequenced sample: PBMCs or T cells enriched from blood (not recorded which). The receptor set was obtained from a man between 18 and 29 years old who had recovered from COVID-19.

The chain uses TRBV2 and TRBJ2-7; D may be TRBD2 (5 bases). V lost 6 bases and J 6 bases, leaving 12 bases between the germline ends. Germline-derived CDR1 and CDR2 are SNHLY and FYNNEI. The CDR3 totals 12 residues. This CDR3 is CASRRATLEQYF. The CDR3 DNA reads TGTGCCAGCAGGAGGGCGACCCTCGAGCAGTACTTC. Filled out from reference TRBV2 and TRBJ2-7, the complete variable domain reads EPEVTQTPSHQVTQMGQEVILRCVPISNHLYFYWYRQILGQKVEFLVSFYNNEISEKSEIFDDQFSVERPDGSNFTLKIRSTKLEDSAMYFCASRRATLEQYFGPGTRLTVT.

The CDR3 protein is CASTPLRNQPQHF. The CDR3 DNA is TGTGCCAGCACCCCGCTGAGAAATCAGCCCCAGCATTTT. This chain links TRBV2 with TRBJ1-5; no definite D call. The CDR3 has 13 residues. Per the germline V gene, CDR1 is SNHLY and CDR2 is FYNNEI. V shed 7 bases and J shed 4 bases, with 11 bases lying between them.

The rearrangement joins TRBV11-2 to TRBJ2-5; 9 bases agree with TRBD1. The CDR3 has 16 amino acids. V trimming: 5 bases; J trimming: 4 bases; junction bases outside the gene matches: 11. Germline V gene data show CDR1 as SGHAT and CDR2 as FQNNGV. Written as DNA, the CDR3 is TGTGCCAGCAGCGGATGGGACAGGGCCGCGAGAGAGACCCAGTACTTC. This sequence encodes CASSGWDRAARETQYF. Full variable domain (missing parts from reference TRBV11-2 and TRBJ2-5): EAGVAQSPRYKIIEKRQSVAFWCNPISGHATLYWYQQILGQGPKLLIQFQNNGVVDDSQLPKDRFSAERLKGVDSTLKIQPAKLEDSAVYLCASSGWDRAARETQYFGPGTRLLVL.

V is TRBV7-9 and J is TRBJ1-1; D is uncertain. The germline V and J ends were trimmed by 5 bases and 3 bases, with 13 bases remaining between them. From germline, CDR1 is SEHNR and CDR2 FQNEAQ (reference sequence). The CDR3 runs 14 residues. CDR3 sequence: CASSPRGRDTEAFF. The CDR3, as DNA: TGTGCCAGCAGCCCGCGGGGTAGGGACACTGAAGCTTTCTTT. The variable domain in full, completed from reference TRBV7-9 and TRBJ1-1, reads DTGVSQNPRHKITKRGQNVTFRCDPISEHNRLYWYRQTLGQGPEFLTYFQNEAQLEKSRLLSDRFSAERPKGSFSTLEIQRTEQGDSAMYLCASSPRGRDTEAFFGQGTRLTVV.

J is TRBJ1-2 and V is TRBV29-1, with 8 bases matching TRBD1. Per the germline V gene, CDR1 is SQVTM and CDR2 is ANQGSEA. This CDR3 contains 13 residues. J was trimmed by 2 bases and V by 7 bases; bases with no gene match: 6. CDR3 region: CSDRNRGNYGYTF. The CDR3 DNA reads as TGCAGCGACAGAAACAGGGGGAACTATGGCTACACCTTC.

The chain has TRBV19 and TRBJ1-5; D call uncertain. The germline CDR1 and CDR2 sequences are LNHDA and SQIVND (reference sequence). This CDR3 region has 15 residues. V was clipped by 3 bases and J by 0 bases, with 9 bases between them. CDR3 DNA sequence: TGTGCCAGTAGTATTGTCACACATAGCAATCAGCCCCAGCATTTT. Residues: CASSIVTHSNQPQHF. The complete variable domain, with remaining parts taken from reference TRBV19 and TRBJ1-5, reads DGGITQSPKYLFRKEGQNVTLSCEQNLNHDAMYWYRQDPGQGLRLIYYSQIVNDFQKGDIAEGYSVSREKKESFPLTVTSAQKNPTAFYLCASSIVTHSNQPQHFGDGTRLSIL.

J is TRBJ2-7 and V is TRBV7-2; TRBD1 is a possible D gene (6 bases). V was clipped by 3 bases and J by 6 bases, with 15 bases between them. Germline values: CDR1 SGHTA, CDR2 FQGNSA. CDR3 length equals 14 residues. The CDR3 protein is CASSFNRVVIEQYF. CDR3 in DNA: TGTGCCAGCAGCTTCAACAGGGTGGTAATCGAGCAGTACTTC.

The J gene is TRBJ1-1, the V gene TRBV7-9; D gene unclear. Germline loops: CDR1 SEHNR, CDR2 FQNEAQ (reference sequence). The CDR3 has 13 amino acids. V was trimmed by 1 base and J by 5 bases, leaving 8 bases between them. For the CDR3, the DNA is TGTGCCAGCAGCTTAGATTCGGAGACTGAAGCTTTCTTT. This gives the protein CASSLDSETEAFF.

This chain uses TRBV7-2 with TRBJ2-1; 7 nucleotides align to TRBD2. CDR1 SGHTA and CDR2 FQGNSA come from the germline V gene. The junction had 7 bases not matched to a gene; V was cut back by 8 bases and J by 3 bases. The CDR3 sequence is 14 residues long. The CDR3 nucleotides read TGTGCCAGCCGTGGACTAGACAACTACAATGAGCAGTTCTTC. This sequence encodes CASRGLDNYNEQFF.

The rearrangement links TRBV30 to TRBJ1-1; TRBD1 is a possible D gene (5 bases). Per germline, CDR1 GTSNPN and CDR2 SVGIG (reference sequence). V gave up 1 base and J gave up 7 bases, with 7 bases separating them. CDR3 length: 11 residues. In DNA, the CDR3 is TGTGCCTGGAGTGCACAGGTTGAAGCTTTCTTT. It yields the protein CAWSAQVEAFF.

In DNA, the CDR3 is TGTGCCAGCAGTTACGCTAGCGGGAGGGCCCCGGGCCATGAGCAGTTCTTC. This sequence encodes CASSYASGRAPGHEQFF. V gene TRBV27 combines with J gene TRBJ2-1; 12 bases are shared with TRBD2. Germline CDR1 reads MNHEY; CDR2 reads SMNVEV (reference sequence). V trimming: 4 bases; J trimming: 8 bases; junction bases outside the gene matches: 12. The CDR3 spans 17 residues.

V is TRBV11-1 and J is TRBJ1-1; D remains ambiguous. Germline V CDR1 and CDR2: SGHAT, FQDESV (reference sequence). The V and J ends lost 7 bases and 2 bases respectively, with 5 bases between them. CDR3 size: 11 residues. The CDR3 DNA reads TGTGCCAGCACCCATAACACTGAAGCTTTCTTT. It codes for CASTHNTEAFF.

The chain uses TRBV19 and TRBJ1-2; D unclear. The germline gives CDR1 LNHDA, CDR2 SQIVND (reference sequence). Trimming pared 9 bases from V and 4 bases from J, leaving 12 bases between. The CDR3 is 12 amino acids. The CDR3 here is CASRRRTYGYTF. The CDR3 DNA follows: TGTGCCAGCAGGCGGAGGACCTATGGCTACACCTTC. Full variable domain (missing parts from reference TRBV19 and TRBJ1-2): DGGITQSPKYLFRKEGQNVTLSCEQNLNHDAMYWYRQDPGQGLRLIYYSQIVNDFQKGDIAEGYSVSREKKESFPLTVTSAQKNPTAFYLCASRRRTYGYTFGSGTRLTVV.

The J gene is TRBJ2-7, the V gene TRBV28; TRBD2 agrees at 9 bases. J lost 2 bases, V lost 6 bases, and 5 bases had no gene match. CDR1 and CDR2 from the germline V gene are MDHEN and SYDVKM. The CDR3 is 14 residues long. CDR3 amino acids: CASRSSGNPYEQYF. The CDR3 DNA sequence: TGTGCCAGCAGGTCTAGCGGGAACCCCTACGAGCAGTACTTC.